Following are 14 T cell receptor beta chains from one sample sequenced in a study of T cells in Graves' hyperthyroidism and ophthalmopathy. What was amplified from RNA transcripts were TCR beta CDR3 regions. First-round RT-PCR with HTBI primers amplified the TCR CDR3 region. TCRdb re-analysed the multiplex PCR reads in MiXCR, keeping a single row per CDR3 protein. Among about half a million distinct CDR3 sequences listed, around 20% were seen once. The source material was blood. Source of these receptors: a man younger than 35 with Graves' hyperthyroidism.

This clonotype has a count of ten or more. The V and J genes are TRBV6-2 or TRBV6-3 and TRBJ2-5; perhaps TRBD2 as D (5 bases). Germline V gene data show CDR1 as MNHEY and CDR2 as SVGEGT. The CDR3 consists of 13 residues. Trimming shortened V by 2 bases and J by 2 bases, and 6 bases separated the two germline ends. CDR3 loop: CASSYGSQETQYF. The CDR3 bases are TGTGCCAGCAGTTACGGGAGTCAAGAGACCCAGTACTTC.

This clonotype has ten or more counts. The CDR3 DNA sequence: TGTGCCAGCAGCTTAGGTGGGGCGCGGGAAGCTTTCTTT. Residues: CASSLGGAREAFF. The rearrangement uses TRBV11-2 and TRBJ1-1, with D possibly being TRBD1 (5 bases). The V end lost 1 base, the J end lost 8 bases, and 11 bases lay between the germline ends. This CDR3 contains 13 residues. CDR1 and CDR2 (germline): SGHAT, FQNNGV.

The J gene is TRBJ1-5, the V gene TRBV19, with a weak D call TRBD1 (5 bases). CDR3 length: 17 amino acids. V gave up 5 bases and J gave up 0 bases, with 17 bases separating them. Germline assignment: CDR1 LNHDA and CDR2 SQIVND (reference sequence). The CDR3 sequence is CASSVARAGDSNQPQHF. As DNA, the CDR3 is TGTGCCAGTAGTGTAGCAAGGGCGGGGGATAGCAATCAGCCCCAGCATTTT. The full variable domain, with the rest looked up from reference TRBV19 and TRBJ1-5, is DGGITQSPKYLFRKEGQNVTLSCEQNLNHDAMYWYRQDPGQGLRLIYYSQIVNDFQKGDIAEGYSVSREKKESFPLTVTSAQKNPTAFYLCASSVARAGDSNQPQHFGDGTRLSIL.

The chain is built from TRBV11-2 and TRBJ2-7; possibly TRBD2 for D (5 bases). The germline gives CDR1 SGHAT, CDR2 FQNNGV. V was trimmed by 5 bases and J by 5 bases, leaving 16 bases between them. The CDR3 extends over 14 amino acids. The CDR3 spells CASSPQLRAHEQYF. The CDR3 coding sequence is TGTGCCAGCAGCCCACAGTTGAGGGCCCACGAGCAGTACTTC. Based on the CDR3 plus reference TRBV11-2 and TRBJ2-7, the full variable domain is EAGVAQSPRYKIIEKRQSVAFWCNPISGHATLYWYQQILGQGPKLLIQFQNNGVVDDSQLPKDRFSAERLKGVDSTLKIQPAKLEDSAVYLCASSPQLRAHEQYFGPGTRLTVT.

This clonotype came up many times. The rearrangement joins TRBV11-3 to TRBJ2-7; no reliable D call. Trimming removed 5 bases at V and 2 bases at J, with 19 bases between. This CDR3 spans 16 amino acids. Per the germline V gene, CDR1 is SGHNT and CDR2 is YENEEA. In DNA, the CDR3 is TGTGCCAGCAGCCCACGGACCACAGAAAACACCTACGAGCAGTACTTC. This codes for CASSPRTTENTYEQYF.

The sample holds many counts of this clonotype. This chain links TRBV4-1 with TRBJ1-5, with D hard to call. The CDR3 is 14 residues long. The V and J ends lost 1 base and 5 bases respectively, with 9 bases between them. Germline CDR1 and CDR2: MGHRA and YSYEKL. DNA for the CDR3: TGCGCCAGCAGCCAAGGGATAGGGTATCAGCCCCAGCATTTT. Its translation is CASSQGIGYQPQHF.

V and J are TRBV12-3 or TRBV12-4 and TRBJ2-7; 8 bases align to TRBD2. The CDR3 runs 14 residues. The V gene end was trimmed by 5 bases and the J gene end by 7 bases; junction bases not matched to a gene: 10. The CDR3 DNA sequence: TGTGCCAGCAGTCCTAACCCCCGGGGGGGGGAGCAGTACTTC. As protein: CASSPNPRGGEQYF.

The chain couples TRBV27 to TRBJ2-2, with 9 bases matching TRBD1. This CDR3 is 16 amino acids long. The germline V gene encodes CDR1 MNHEY and CDR2 SMNVEV (reference sequence). V was pared by 6 bases and J by 4 bases, with 9 bases of the junction left unmatched. The CDR3 DNA follows: TGTGCCAGCAGCCAGGACAGGGGTTATAGCACCGGGGAGCTGTTTTTT. Protein sequence: CASSQDRGYSTGELFF.

Worth noting for this clonotype: A much larger clone sits a single nucleotide away, making a read error possible. The chain employs TRBV20-1 and TRBJ2-7, with a weak D call TRBD1 (6 bases). The germline CDR1 and CDR2 sequences are DFQATT and SNEGSKA (reference sequence). V lost 8 bases and J lost 3, with 20 bases in between. This CDR3 contains 14 residues. CDR3 sequence (DNA): TGCAGTTCTCGCCCAGGGGTATTCCTCTACGAGCAGTACTTC. Translated: CSSRPGVFLYEQYF.

This clonotype was counted many times. The V gene is TRBV11-2, the J gene TRBJ2-3; D is perhaps TRBD1 (6 bases). Germline V gene data show CDR1 as SGHAT and CDR2 as FQNNGV. The CDR3 extends over 12 amino acids. The V and J ends lost 3 bases and 14 bases respectively, with 15 bases between them. For the CDR3, the DNA is TGTGCCAGCAGCTTGGGGACATCAAGTCTGTATTTT. Amino acid sequence: CASSLGTSSLYF.

The rearrangement links TRBV10-3 to TRBJ2-1, with TRBD1 matching over 10 bases. Germline V gene sequence: CDR1 ENHRY, CDR2 SYGVKD. With 7 bases clipped from V and 4 bases from J, the junction kept 4 bases outside the gene matches. The CDR3 is 14 amino acids. The CDR3 DNA sequence: TGTGCCATCACCCCGGGACAGGGGTACAATGAGCAGTTCTTC. Translation gives CAITPGQGYNEQFF.

This clonotype was counted ten times or more. The chain employs TRBV12-3 or TRBV12-4 and TRBJ1-5; D ambiguous. V lost 1 base, J lost 6 bases, and 7 bases lay in between. The CDR3 sequence is 13 residues long. The CDR3 reads CASSLGNGQPQHF. CDR3 nucleotides: TGTGCCAGCAGTTTAGGCAACGGTCAGCCCCAGCATTTT.

The chain employs TRBV3-1 and TRBJ2-7; a possible D gene is TRBD2 (5 bases). This CDR3 region has 15 residues. CDR1 and CDR2 from the germline V gene are LGHDT and YNNKEL (reference sequence). Trimming stripped 1 base from V and 4 bases from J, with 14 bases between. CDR3 region: CASSQGGPGLYEQYF. The DNA for the CDR3 is TGTGCCAGCAGCCAAGGAGGGCCGGGTTTGTACGAGCAGTACTTC.

This chain uses TRBV5-1 with TRBJ1-6; 8 nucleotides align to TRBD1. Germline trimming cut 3 bases from V and 2 bases from J; bases unmatched to any gene: 4. This CDR3 is built from 16 residues. The germline V gene encodes CDR1 SGHRS and CDR2 YFSETQ. CDR3: CASSYGQGAYNSPLHF. The CDR3 DNA follows: TGCGCCAGCAGCTATGGACAGGGCGCCTATAATTCACCCCTCCACTTT. Looking up the rest from reference TRBV5-1 and TRBJ1-6 gives the full variable domain: KAGVTQTPRYLIKTRGQQVTLSCSPISGHRSVSWYQQTPGQGLQFLFEYFSETQRNKGNFPGRFSGRQFSNSRSEMNVSTLELGDSALYLCASSYGQGAYNSPLHFGNGTRLTVT.